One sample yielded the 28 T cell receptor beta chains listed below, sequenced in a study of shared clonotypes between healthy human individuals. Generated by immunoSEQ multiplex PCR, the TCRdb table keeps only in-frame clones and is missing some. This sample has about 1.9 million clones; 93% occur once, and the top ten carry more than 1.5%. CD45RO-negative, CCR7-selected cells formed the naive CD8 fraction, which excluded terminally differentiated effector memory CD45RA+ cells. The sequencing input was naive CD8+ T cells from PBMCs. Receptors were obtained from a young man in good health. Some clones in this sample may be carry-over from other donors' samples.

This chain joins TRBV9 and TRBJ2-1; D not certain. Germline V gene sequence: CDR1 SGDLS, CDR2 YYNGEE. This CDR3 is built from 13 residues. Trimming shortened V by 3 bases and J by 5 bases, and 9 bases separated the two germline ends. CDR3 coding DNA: TGTGCCAGCAGCGGCCTGGGTCACAATGAGCAGTTCTTC. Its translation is CASSGLGHNEQFF.

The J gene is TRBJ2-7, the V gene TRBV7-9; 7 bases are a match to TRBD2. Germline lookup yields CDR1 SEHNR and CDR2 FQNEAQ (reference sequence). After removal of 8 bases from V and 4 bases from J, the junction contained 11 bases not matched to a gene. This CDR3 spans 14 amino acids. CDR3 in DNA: TGTGCCAGCGCCCAACTAGCGAGATCTTACGAGCAGTACTTC. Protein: CASAQLARSYEQYF.

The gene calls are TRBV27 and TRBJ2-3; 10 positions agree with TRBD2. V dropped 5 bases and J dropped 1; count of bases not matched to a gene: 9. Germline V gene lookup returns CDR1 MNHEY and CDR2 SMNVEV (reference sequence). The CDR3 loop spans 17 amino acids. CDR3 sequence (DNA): TGTGCCAGCAGTCCCATGCTAGCGGGAGACCGCACAGATACGCAGTATTTT. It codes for CASSPMLAGDRTDTQYF.

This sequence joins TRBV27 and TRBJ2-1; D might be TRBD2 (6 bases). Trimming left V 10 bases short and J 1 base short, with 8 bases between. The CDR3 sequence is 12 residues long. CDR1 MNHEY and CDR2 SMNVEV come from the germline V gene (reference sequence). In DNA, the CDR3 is TGTGCCACCGCGGGGTCCTACAATGAGCAGTTCTTC. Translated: CATAGSYNEQFF.

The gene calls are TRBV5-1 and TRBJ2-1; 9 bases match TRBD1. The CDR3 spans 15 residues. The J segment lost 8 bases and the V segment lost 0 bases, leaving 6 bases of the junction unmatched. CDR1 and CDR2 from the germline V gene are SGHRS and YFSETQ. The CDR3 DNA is TGCGCCAGCAGCTTGGCGACAGGGGGTATCGATGAGCAGTTCTTC. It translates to CASSLATGGIDEQFF. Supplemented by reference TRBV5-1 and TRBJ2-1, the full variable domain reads KAGVTQTPRYLIKTRGQQVTLSCSPISGHRSVSWYQQTPGQGLQFLFEYFSETQRNKGNFPGRFSGRQFSNSRSEMNVSTLELGDSALYLCASSLATGGIDEQFFGPGTRLTVL.

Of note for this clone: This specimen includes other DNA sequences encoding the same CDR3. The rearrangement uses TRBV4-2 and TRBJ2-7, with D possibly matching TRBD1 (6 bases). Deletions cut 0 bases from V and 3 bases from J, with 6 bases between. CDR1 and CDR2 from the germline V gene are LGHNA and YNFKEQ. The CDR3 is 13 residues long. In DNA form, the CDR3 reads TGTGCCAGCAGCCAAGACAGGGGCTACGAGCAGTACTTC. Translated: CASSQDRGYEQYF.

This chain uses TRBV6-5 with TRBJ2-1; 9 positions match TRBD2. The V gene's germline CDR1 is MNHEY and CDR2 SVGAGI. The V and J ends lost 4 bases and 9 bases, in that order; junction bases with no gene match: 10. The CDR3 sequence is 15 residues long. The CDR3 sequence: CASSSVAGAIGEQFF. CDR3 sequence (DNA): TGTGCCAGCAGTTCTGTAGCGGGAGCGATCGGTGAGCAGTTCTTC.

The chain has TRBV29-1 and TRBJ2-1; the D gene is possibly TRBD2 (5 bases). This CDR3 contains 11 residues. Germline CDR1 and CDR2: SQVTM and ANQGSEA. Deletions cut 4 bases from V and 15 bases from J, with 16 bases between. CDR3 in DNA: TGCAGCGTTGTGGGTCTCCGGGGTACGTTCTTC. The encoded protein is CSVVGLRGTFF.

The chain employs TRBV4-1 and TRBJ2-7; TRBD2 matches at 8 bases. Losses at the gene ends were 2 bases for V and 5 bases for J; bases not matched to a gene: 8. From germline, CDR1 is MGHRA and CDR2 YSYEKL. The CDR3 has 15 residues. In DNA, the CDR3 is TGCGCCAGCAGCCAACACATAAGCGGGAGCGACGAGCAGTACTTC. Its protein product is CASSQHISGSDEQYF.

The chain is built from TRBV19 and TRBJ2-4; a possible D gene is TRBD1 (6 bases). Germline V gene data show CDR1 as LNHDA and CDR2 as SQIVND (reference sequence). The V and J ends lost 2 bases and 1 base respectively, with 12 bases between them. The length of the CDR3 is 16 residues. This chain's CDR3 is CASSITGYLAKNIQYF. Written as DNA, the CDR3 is TGTGCCAGTAGTATAACAGGGTACCTGGCCAAAAACATTCAGTACTTC. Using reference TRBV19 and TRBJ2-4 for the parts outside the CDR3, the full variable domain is DGGITQSPKYLFRKEGQNVTLSCEQNLNHDAMYWYRQDPGQGLRLIYYSQIVNDFQKGDIAEGYSVSREKKESFPLTVTSAQKNPTAFYLCASSITGYLAKNIQYFGAGTRLSVL.

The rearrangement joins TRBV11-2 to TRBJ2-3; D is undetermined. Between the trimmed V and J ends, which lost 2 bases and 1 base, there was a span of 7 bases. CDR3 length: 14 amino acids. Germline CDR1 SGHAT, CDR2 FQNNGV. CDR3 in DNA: TGTGCCAGCAGCTTAAGGCTCGGCACAGATACGCAGTATTTT. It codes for CASSLRLGTDTQYF.

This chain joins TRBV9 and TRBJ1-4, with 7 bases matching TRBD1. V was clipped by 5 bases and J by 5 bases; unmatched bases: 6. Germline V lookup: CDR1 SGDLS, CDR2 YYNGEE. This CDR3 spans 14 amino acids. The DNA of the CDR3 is TGTGCCAGCAGTGCAGGGGGAGGGAATGAAAAACTGTTTTTT. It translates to CASSAGGGNEKLFF.

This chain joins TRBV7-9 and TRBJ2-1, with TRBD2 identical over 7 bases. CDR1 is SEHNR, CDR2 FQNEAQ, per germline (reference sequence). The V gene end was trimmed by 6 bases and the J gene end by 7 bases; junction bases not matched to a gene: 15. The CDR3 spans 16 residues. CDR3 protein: CASSLSGGSKQNEQFF. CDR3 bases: TGTGCCAGCAGTTTAAGCGGCGGGAGTAAGCAGAATGAGCAGTTCTTC.

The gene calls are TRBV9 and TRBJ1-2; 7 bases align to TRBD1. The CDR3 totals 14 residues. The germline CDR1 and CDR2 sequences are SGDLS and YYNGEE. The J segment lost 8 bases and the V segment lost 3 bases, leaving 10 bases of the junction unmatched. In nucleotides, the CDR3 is TGTGCCAGCAGCGAGAGGACAGGTATCGGGGGCTACACCTTC. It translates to CASSERTGIGGYTF.

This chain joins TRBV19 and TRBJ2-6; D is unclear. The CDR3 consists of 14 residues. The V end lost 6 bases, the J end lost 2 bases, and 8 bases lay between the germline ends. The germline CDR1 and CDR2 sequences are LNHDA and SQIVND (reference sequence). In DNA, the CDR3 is TGTGCCAGTAGGGTTGGTCCTGGGGCCAACGTCCTGACTTTC. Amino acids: CASRVGPGANVLTF.

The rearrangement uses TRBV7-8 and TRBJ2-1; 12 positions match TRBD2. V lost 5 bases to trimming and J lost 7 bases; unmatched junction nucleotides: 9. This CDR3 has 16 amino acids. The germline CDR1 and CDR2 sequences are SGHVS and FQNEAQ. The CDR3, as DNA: TGTGCCAGCAGCCCGACTAGCGGGAGAAAGCGGAATGAGCAGTTCTTC. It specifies CASSPTSGRKRNEQFF.

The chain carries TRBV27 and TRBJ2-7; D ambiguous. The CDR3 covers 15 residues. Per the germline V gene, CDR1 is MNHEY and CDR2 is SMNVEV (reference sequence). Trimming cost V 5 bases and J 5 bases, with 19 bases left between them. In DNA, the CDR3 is TGTGCCAGCAGTCCTCTGATTGGAGAGAAGGACGAGCAGTACTTC. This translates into CASSPLIGEKDEQYF.

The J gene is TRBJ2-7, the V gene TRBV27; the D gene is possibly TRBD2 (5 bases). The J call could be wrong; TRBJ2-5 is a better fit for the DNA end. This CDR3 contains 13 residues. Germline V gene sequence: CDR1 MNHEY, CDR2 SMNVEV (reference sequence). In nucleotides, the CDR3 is TGTGCCAGCAGTTGGGGAGTCCAAGAGACCCAGTACTTC. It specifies CASSWGVQETQYF.

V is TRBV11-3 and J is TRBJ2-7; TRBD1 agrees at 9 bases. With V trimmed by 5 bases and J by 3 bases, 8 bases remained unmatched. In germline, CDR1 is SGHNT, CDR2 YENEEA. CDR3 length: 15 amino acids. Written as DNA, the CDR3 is TGTGCCAGCAGCCCCGGGACAGGGAGAATCTACGAGCAGTACTTC. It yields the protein CASSPGTGRIYEQYF. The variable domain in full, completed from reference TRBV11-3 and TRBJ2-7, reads EAGVVQSPRYKIIEKKQPVAFWCNPISGHNTLYWYLQNLGQGPELLIRYENEEAVDDSQLPKDRFSAERLKGVDSTLKIQPAELGDSAVYLCASSPGTGRIYEQYFGPGTRLTVT.

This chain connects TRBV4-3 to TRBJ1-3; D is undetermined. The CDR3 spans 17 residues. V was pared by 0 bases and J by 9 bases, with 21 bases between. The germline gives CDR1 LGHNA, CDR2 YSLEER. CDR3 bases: TGCGCCAGCAGCCAAGAAAGGGTGGGAACCGCCGCGGGCACCATATATTTT. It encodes CASSQERVGTAAGTIYF.

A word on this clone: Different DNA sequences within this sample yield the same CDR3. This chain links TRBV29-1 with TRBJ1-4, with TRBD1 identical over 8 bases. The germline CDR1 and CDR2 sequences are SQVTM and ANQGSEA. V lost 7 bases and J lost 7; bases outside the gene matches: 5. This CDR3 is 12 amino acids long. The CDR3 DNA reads TGCAGCGCGCAGGGGGCCGGTGAAAAACTGTTTTTT. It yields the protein CSAQGAGEKLFF.

The DNA for the CDR3 is TGTGCCAGCAGGAACGGTCCCCAACCCCTCCACTTT. Protein sequence: CASRNGPQPLHF. The chain employs TRBV25-1 and TRBJ1-6; D is undetermined. Looked up from germline, CDR1 is MGHDK and CDR2 is SYGVNS. This CDR3 is 12 amino acids long. V was trimmed by 6 bases and J by 12 bases, leaving 12 bases between them. The full variable domain, its missing parts supplied by reference TRBV25-1 and TRBJ1-6, is EADIYQTPRYLVIGTGKKITLECSQTMGHDKMYWYQQDPGMELHLIHYSYGVNSTEKGDLSSESTVSRIRTEHFPLTLESARPSHTSQYLCASRNGPQPLHFGNGTRLTVT.

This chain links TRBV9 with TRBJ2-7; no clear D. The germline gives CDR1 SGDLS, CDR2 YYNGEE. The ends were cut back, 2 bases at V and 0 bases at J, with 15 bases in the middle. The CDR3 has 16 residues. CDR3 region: CASSVGRSGPSYEQYF. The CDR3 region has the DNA TGTGCCAGCAGCGTGGGCCGATCTGGGCCCTCCTACGAGCAGTACTTC. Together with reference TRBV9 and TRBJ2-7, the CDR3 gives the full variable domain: DSGVTQTPKHLITATGQRVTLRCSPRSGDLSVYWYQQSLDQGLQFLIQYYNGEERAKGNILERFSAQQFPDLHSELNLSSLELGDSALYFCASSVGRSGPSYEQYFGPGTRLTVT.

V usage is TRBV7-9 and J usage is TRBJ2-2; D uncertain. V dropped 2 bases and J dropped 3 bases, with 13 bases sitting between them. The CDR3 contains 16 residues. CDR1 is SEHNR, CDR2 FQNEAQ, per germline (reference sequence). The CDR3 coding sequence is TGTGCCAGCAGCTTATCTCCCGTGGTGCACACCGGGGAGCTGTTTTTT. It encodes CASSLSPVVHTGELFF. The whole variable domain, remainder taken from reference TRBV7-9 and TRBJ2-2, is DTGVSQNPRHKITKRGQNVTFRCDPISEHNRLYWYRQTLGQGPEFLTYFQNEAQLEKSRLLSDRFSAERPKGSFSTLEIQRTEQGDSAMYLCASSLSPVVHTGELFFGEGSRLTVL.

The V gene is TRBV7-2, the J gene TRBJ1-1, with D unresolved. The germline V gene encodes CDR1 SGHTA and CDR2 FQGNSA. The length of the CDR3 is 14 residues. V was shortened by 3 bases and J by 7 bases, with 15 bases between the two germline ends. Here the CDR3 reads CASSLGPRANEAFF. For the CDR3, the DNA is TGTGCCAGCAGCTTGGGCCCTAGGGCGAATGAAGCTTTCTTT.

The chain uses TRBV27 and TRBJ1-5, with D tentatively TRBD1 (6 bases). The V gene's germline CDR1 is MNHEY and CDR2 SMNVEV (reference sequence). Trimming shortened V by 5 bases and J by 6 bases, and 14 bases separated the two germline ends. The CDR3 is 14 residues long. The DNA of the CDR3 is TGTGCCAGCAGTCAACGACAGGTGCCTCAGCCCCAGCATTTT. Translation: CASSQRQVPQPQHF.

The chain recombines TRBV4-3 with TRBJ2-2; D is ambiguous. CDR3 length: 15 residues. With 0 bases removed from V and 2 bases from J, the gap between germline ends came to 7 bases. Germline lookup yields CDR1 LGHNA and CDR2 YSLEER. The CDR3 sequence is CASSQESTNTGELFF. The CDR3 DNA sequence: TGCGCCAGCAGCCAAGAGTCGACCAACACCGGGGAGCTGTTTTTT.

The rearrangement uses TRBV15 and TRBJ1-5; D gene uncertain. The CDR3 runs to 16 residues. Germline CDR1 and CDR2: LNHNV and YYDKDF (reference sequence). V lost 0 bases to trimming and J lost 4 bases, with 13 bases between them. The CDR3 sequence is CATSRDWVVGNQPQHF. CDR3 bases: TGTGCCACCAGCAGAGATTGGGTTGTGGGGAATCAGCCCCAGCATTTT.